This T cell receptor beta chain appears in the sequencing data of a study of T-cell memory formation after mild COVID-19. Points from the study as a whole: Clones from the second wave (peaking day 37) had unconfirmed SARS-CoV-2 specificity. Clones that got smaller from day 15 to 85 had even CD4/CD8, while clones growing later tipped toward CD4+.

About this clonotype: Antigen unknown.

V dropped 4 bases and J dropped 7; count of bases not matched to a gene: 10. CDR1 is SEHNR, CDR2 FQNEAQ, per germline (reference sequence). This CDR3 has 16 amino acids. From 5'RACE with constant-segment primers came TCR alpha and TCR beta cDNA libraries that carried sample barcodes and UMIs. TCRdb processed the 5' RACE reads anew with MiXCR; each CDR3 protein has one entry. The sample carries roughly 350,000 distinct CDR3 sequences, under 25% recorded once. This rearrangement joins TRBV7-9 to TRBJ1-1; 12 bases map to TRBD1. What was sequenced was PBMCs or a T cell subset sorted from them (not recorded which). The origin of this receptor is an adult woman who had mild COVID-19 (a few samples of this study predate the infection). Cell type and time point are not known. The CDR3 spells CASSSRVGTGGDEAFF. The CDR3 coding sequence is TGTGCCAGCAGCTCCCGAGTGGGGACAGGGGGCGATGAAGCTTTCTTT.